The count of the clone carrying this TCR beta chain is one. Antigen specificity is unknown. Libraries were prepared by immunoSEQ multiplex PCR; TCRdb keeps only in-frame clonotypes and omits some of them. Of hundreds of thousands of clones in the sample, about 74% were seen once. Every one of the donors was a Caucasian adult that lived in Nashville, Tennessee. In the CD4+ fraction, cells were divided into CD45RA+ naive and CD45RA-negative memory subsets. There are 14 residues in the CDR3. Between the trimmed V and J ends, which lost 9 bases and 3 bases, there was a span of 15 bases. Germline V gene sequence: CDR1 LNHDA, CDR2 SQIVND (reference sequence). These data belong to a study of shared clonotypes between healthy human individuals. The study, taken as a whole, reports: Lower generation probabilities were found for non-shared clonotypes than for those shared by all four donors.

This receptor was taken from a woman in her twenties or thirties in good health. The chain couples TRBV19 to TRBJ1-5, with D tentatively TRBD1 (5 bases). The sequencing sample was made of memory CD4+ T cells sorted from blood. Subset of the sample: CD45RA-negative fraction. The CDR3 nucleotides are TGTGCCAGCACCTTTGGGGGTACCAATCAGCCCCAGCATTTT. This gives the protein CASTFGGTNQPQHF.